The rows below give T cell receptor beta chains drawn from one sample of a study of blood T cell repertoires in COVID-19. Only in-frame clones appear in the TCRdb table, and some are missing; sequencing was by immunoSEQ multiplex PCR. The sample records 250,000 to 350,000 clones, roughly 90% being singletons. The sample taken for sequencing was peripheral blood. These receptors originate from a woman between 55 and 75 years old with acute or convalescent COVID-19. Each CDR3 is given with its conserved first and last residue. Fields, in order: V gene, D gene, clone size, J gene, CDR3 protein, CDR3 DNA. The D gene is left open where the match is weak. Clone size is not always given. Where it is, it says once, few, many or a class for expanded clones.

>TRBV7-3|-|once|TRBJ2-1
CASSSQGMGRNEQFF
TGTGCCAGCAGCTCTCAGGGAATGGGGCGCAATGAGCAGTTCTTC
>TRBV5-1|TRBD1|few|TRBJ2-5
CASTLPSGQGARETQYF
TGCGCCAGCACCCTCCCCTCCGGACAGGGGGCCAGGGAGACCCAGTACTTC
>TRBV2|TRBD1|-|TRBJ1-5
CASRGTTGYQPQHF
TGTGCCAGCAGGGGTACGACAGGGTATCAGCCCCAGCATTTT
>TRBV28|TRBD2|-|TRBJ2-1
CASRKGLAGAAYNEQFF
TGTGCCAGCAGGAAGGGACTAGCGGGTGCAGCCTACAATGAGCAGTTCTTC
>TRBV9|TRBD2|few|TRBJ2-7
CASSAEREASYEQYF
TGTGCCAGCAGCGCGGAGCGGGAGGCCTCCTACGAGCAGTACTTC
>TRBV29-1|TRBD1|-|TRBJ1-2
CSDRQGAAGYTF
TGCAGCGACCGACAGGGGGCAGCTGGCTACACCTTC
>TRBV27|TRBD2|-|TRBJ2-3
CASSLGVAGGDTQYF
TGTGCCAGCAGTCTAGGGGTAGCGGGAGGGGATACGCAGTATTTT
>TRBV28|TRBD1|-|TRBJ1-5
CASSPDRAAQPQHF
TGTGCCAGCAGTCCCGACAGGGCGGCTCAGCCCCAGCATTTT
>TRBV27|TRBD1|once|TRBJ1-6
CASRSGQGQLNSPLHF
TGTGCCAGCAGATCCGGACAGGGGCAATTGAATTCACCCCTCCACTTT
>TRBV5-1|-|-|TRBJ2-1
CASSPWGPADEQFF
TGCGCCAGCAGCCCCTGGGGCCCCGCCGATGAGCAGTTCTTC
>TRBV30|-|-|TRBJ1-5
CAWSGPGGMGNQPQHF
TGTGCCTGGAGCGGCCCTGGCGGGATGGGTAATCAGCCCCAGCATTTT
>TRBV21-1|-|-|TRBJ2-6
CASSSGGPRSGANVLTF
TGTGCCAGCAGCTCAGGGGGGCCGCGGTCTGGGGCCAACGTCCTGACTTTC
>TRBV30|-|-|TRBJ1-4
CAWSVRLRATNEKLFF
TGTGCCTGGAGTGTACGATTGAGGGCAACTAATGAAAAACTGTTTTTT
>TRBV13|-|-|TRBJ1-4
CASSLGSGLTDEKLFF
TGTGCCAGCAGCTTAGGCTCGGGACTAACGGACGAAAAACTGTTTTTT
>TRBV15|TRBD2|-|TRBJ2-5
CATSRDSLGRQLAGGLETQYF
TGTGCCACCAGCAGAGATTCTTTGGGGCGACAGTTGGCGGGGGGACTAGAGACCCAGTACTTC
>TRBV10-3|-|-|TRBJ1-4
CAISPGEKLFF
TGTGCCATTTCCCCCGGGGAAAAACTGTTTTTT
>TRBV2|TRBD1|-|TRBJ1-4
CASRRDSNEKLFF
TGTGCCAGCAGACGGGACAGTAATGAAAAACTGTTTTTT
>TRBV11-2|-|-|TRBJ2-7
CASSRIYEQYF
TGTGCCAGCAGCCGTATTTACGAGCAGTACTTC